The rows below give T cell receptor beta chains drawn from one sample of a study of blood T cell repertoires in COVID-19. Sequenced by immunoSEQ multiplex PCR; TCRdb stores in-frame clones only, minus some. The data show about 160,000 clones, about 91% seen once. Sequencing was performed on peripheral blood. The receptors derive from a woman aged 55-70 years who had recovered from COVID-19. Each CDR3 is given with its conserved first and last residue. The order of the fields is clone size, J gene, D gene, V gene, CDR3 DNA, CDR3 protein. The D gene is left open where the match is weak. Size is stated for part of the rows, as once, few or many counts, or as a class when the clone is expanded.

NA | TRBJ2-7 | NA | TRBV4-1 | TGCGCCAGCAGCCAAGCTTCGCAGGGGCCGTACGAGCAGTACTTC | CASSQASQGPYEQYF
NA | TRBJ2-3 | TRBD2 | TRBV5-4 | TGTGCCAGCAGACGGACTAGCGGGGGGGCCGCAGATACGCAGTATTTT | CASRRTSGGAADTQYF
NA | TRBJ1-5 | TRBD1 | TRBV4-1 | TGCGCCAGCAGCCAAGGAAAAGGCGGGGCACAGGGGTTTGGCAGCAATCAGCCCCAGCATTTT | CASSQGKGGAQGFGSNQPQHF
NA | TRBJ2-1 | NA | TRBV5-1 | TGCGCCAGCAGCTTGGGGGCCTCAGGGGATGAGCAGTTCTTC | CASSLGASGDEQFF
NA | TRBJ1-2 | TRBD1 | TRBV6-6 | TGTGCCAGCAGTTTCCGGGACAGGGGAGACTATGGCTACACCTTC | CASSFRDRGDYGYTF
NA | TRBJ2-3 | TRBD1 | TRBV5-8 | TGTGCCAGCAGCTTGGGGACAGGGGAGCAAGATACGCAGTATTTT | CASSLGTGEQDTQYF
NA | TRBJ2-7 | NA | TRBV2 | TGTGCCAGCAGAACTCCACGGGGGAGACTGTACGAGCAGTACTTC | CASRTPRGRLYEQYF
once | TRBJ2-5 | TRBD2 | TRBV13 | TGTGCCAGCAGGAAGACTAGCGGGACGGAGACCCAGTACTTC | CASRKTSGTETQYF
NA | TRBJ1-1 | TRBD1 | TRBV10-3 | TGTGCCACCGTAACAGGGGGATTAAACACTGAAGCTTTCTTT | CATVTGGLNTEAFF
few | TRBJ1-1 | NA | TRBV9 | TGTGCCAGCAGCGTACTACAGGCTGCGGACACTGAAGCTTTCTTT | CASSVLQAADTEAFF
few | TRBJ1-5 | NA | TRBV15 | TGTGCCACCAGCAGAGGGGCGCGGGGCCCCTTCCTTTCGGGCCATCAGCCCCAGCATTTT | CATSRGARGPFLSGHQPQHF
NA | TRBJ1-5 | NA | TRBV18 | TGTGCCAGCTCACCTAAGCCAGGGGATCAGCCCCAGCATTTT | CASSPKPGDQPQHF
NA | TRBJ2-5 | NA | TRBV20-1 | TGCAGTGCTAGTAAGGGTGGGGGCGCCGAGACCCAGTACTTC | CSASKGGGAETQYF
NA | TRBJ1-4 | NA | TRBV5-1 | TGCGCCAGCAGCGTGATCGGGACAACTAATGAAAAACTGTTTTTT | CASSVIGTTNEKLFF
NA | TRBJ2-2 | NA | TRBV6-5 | TGTATTTCGGTCCGGCAGGACACCGGGGAGCTGTTTTTT | CISVRQDTGELFF
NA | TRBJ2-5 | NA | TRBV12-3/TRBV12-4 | TGTGCCAGCAGCCCCTCTGGGCCCGGGACCCAGTACTTC | CASSPSGPGTQYF
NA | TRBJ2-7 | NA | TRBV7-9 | TGTGCCAGCAGCTTATCTGTCGAGCAGTACTTC | CASSLSVEQYF
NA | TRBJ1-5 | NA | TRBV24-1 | TGTGCCACCAGTGATCGCCCGGGAAGCAATCAGCCCCAGCATTTT | CATSDRPGSNQPQHF
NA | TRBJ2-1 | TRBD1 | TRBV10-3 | TGTGCCATCAGCGGGGGACAGGACCCCTCCTACAATGAGCAGTTCTTC | CAISGGQDPSYNEQFF
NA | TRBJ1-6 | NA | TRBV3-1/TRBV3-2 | TGTGCCAGCAGCCAGCAACCGGAGCGCTCACCCCTCCACTTT | CASSQQPERSPLHF
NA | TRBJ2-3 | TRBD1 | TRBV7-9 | TGTGCCAGCAGCTACAGGGATGGGACAGGGTTGCATGATACGCAGTATTTT | CASSYRDGTGLHDTQYF
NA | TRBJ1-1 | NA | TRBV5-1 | TGCGCCAGCAGCTTTTCGGGATCGAACACTGAAGCTTTCTTT | CASSFSGSNTEAFF
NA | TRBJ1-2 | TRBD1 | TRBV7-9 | TGTGCCAGCAGCTCTCAGGGACAGCGAAACTATGGCTACACCTTC | CASSSQGQRNYGYTF
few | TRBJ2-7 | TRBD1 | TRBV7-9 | TGTGCCAGCAGCTTGGATACGACAGGGTCGGTCTACGAGCAGTACTTC | CASSLDTTGSVYEQYF
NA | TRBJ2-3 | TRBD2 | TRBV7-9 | TGTGCCAGCAGCTTAGCTAGCGGGGGCATTAATACGCAGTATTTT | CASSLASGGINTQYF
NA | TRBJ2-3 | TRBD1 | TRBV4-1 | TGCGCCAGCAGCCAACACGGACAGGGGGCAGATACGCAGTATTTT | CASSQHGQGADTQYF
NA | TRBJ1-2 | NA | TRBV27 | TGTGCCAGCAGTTTATCCAGGGTTTATGGCTACACCTTC | CASSLSRVYGYTF
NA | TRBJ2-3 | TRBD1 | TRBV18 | TGTGCCAGCTCACCCGGGACAGGGGGTATTACAGATACGCAGTATTTT | CASSPGTGGITDTQYF
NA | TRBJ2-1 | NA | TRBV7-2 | TGTGCCAGCAGCTTAGGACAACCGAGCTACAATGAGCAGTTCTTC | CASSLGQPSYNEQFF
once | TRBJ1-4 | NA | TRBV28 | TGTGCCAGCAGTTTGAATCCTGAGAATGAAAAACTGTTTTTT | CASSLNPENEKLFF
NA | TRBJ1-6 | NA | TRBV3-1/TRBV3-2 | TGTGCCAGCAACTTGTGGGGGACACCCTATTCACCCCTCCACTTT | CASNLWGTPYSPLHF
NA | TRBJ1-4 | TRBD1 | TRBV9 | TGTGCCAGCAGCGCGACAGGGGGCTACGAAAAACTGTTTTTT | CASSATGGYEKLFF
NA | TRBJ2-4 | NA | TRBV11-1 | TGTGCCAGCAGCCCGCGCGGAGGGGAAGCCAAAAACATTCAGTACTTC | CASSPRGGEAKNIQYF
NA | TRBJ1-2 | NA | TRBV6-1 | TGTGCCAGCAGTGAACCCGGTCAGGCCAACGAATATGGCTACACCTTC | CASSEPGQANEYGYTF
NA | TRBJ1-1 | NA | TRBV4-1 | TGCGCCAGCAGCAACGTTGGAGGGGATAGGACTAAAGCTTTCTTT | CASSNVGGDRTKAFF
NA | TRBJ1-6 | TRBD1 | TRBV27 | TGTGCCAGCAGCTCGGACCGAAGGGGGCTAAATTCACCCCTCCACTTT | CASSSDRRGLNSPLHF
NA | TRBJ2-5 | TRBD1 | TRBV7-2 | TGTGCCAGCAGCCCAGGGGGACCCCAAGAGACCCAGTACTTC | CASSPGGPQETQYF
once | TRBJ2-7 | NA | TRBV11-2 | TGTGCCAGCAGCTTAGGCAGAAGTCTCTACGAGCAGTACTTC | CASSLGRSLYEQYF
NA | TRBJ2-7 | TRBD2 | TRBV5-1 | TGCGCCAGCAGCTGGGGGACTAGCGGGGGTTACGAGCAGTACTTC | CASSWGTSGGYEQYF
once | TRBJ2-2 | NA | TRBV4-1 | TGCGCCAGCAGCCAAGACGGGGGAGGCACCGGGGAGCTGTTTTTT | CASSQDGGGTGELFF
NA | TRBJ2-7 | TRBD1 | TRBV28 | TGTGCCAGCAGTTCCGCGGGACAGGGGAGCGGCGAGCAGTACTTC | CASSSAGQGSGEQYF
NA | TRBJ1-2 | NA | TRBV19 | TGTGCCAGTAGGAGGGGGTCGACAGAGCTGTGGAACTATGGCTACACCTTC | CASRRGSTELWNYGYTF
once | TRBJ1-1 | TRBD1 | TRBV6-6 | TGTGCCAGCAGTACCGGACAGGGGGACACTGAAGCTTTCTTT | CASSTGQGDTEAFF
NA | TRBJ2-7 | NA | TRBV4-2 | TGTGCCAGCAGCCCGCCGGGACTTCCACCTGTCGTTTACTTC | CASSPPGLPPVVYF
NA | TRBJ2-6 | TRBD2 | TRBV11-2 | TGTGCCAGCAGCTTAGATCGTAGCGGGGGTGCTGGGGCCAACGTCCTGACTTTC | CASSLDRSGGAGANVLTF
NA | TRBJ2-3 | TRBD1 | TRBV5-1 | TGCGCCAGCAGCTTGGCCGACAGGGGGCGCGGAGATACGCAGTATTTT | CASSLADRGRGDTQYF
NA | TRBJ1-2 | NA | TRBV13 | TGTGCCAGCAGCGACTCACGTCAAGGTCTAACTGGCTACACCTTC | CASSDSRQGLTGYTF
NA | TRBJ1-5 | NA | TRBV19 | TGTGCCAGTAGCGGGACTGGGGCAGGTCAGCCCCAGCATTTT | CASSGTGAGQPQHF
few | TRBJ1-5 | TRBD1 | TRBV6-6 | TGTGCCAGCAGTTATTACAGGGGTGCCAATCAGCCCCAGCATTTT | CASSYYRGANQPQHF
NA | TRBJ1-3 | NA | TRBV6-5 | TGTGCCAGCATTCTTACTGGAGTCGGGGGAAACACCATATATTTT | CASILTGVGGNTIYF
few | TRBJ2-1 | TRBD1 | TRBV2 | TGTGCCAGCACCCGGGACAGGGATGAGCAGTTCTTC | CASTRDRDEQFF
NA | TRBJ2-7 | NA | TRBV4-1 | TGCGCCAGCAGCCAAGTAGGCAGCAGGGGTTTGGTGAGGGGCTATTACTACGAGCAGTACTTC | CASSQVGSRGLVRGYYYEQYF
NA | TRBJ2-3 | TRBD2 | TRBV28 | TGTGCCAGCACTCCAAACTGGCTAGCGGGGGGGCCGGGAGATACGCAGTATTTT | CASTPNWLAGGPGDTQYF
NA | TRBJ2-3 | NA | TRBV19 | TGTGCCAGTAGTTTTAGACAGTGGCGCACAGATACGCAGTATTTT | CASSFRQWRTDTQYF
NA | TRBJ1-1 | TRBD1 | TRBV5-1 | TGCGCCAGCAGCTTGGTCGGACAGGGGGCGTTGACCACTGAAGCTTTCTTT | CASSLVGQGALTTEAFF
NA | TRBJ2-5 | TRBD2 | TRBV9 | TGTGCCAGCAGCGTAGATAGCGGCGGGGGGGCCGCAGAGACCCAGTACTTC | CASSVDSGGGAAETQYF
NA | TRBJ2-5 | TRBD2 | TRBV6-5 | TGTGCCAGCAGGCCCGGGACTAACCCGACCCAGTACTTC | CASRPGTNPTQYF
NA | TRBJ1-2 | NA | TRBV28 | TGTGCCAGCAGTTTCACAGAGGGCTACACCTTC | CASSFTEGYTF
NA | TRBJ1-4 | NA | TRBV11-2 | TGTGCCAGCAGCCCCCAGGTGGGGGGAAATGAAAAACTGTTTTTT | CASSPQVGGNEKLFF
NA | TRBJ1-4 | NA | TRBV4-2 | TGTGCCAGCAGCCAAGCAGGTGGCTCAACTAATGAAAAACTGTTTTTT | CASSQAGGSTNEKLFF